This T cell receptor (beta chain) was captured by sequencing in a study of blood T cell repertoires in COVID-19. The germline gives CDR1 KGHSH, CDR2 LQKENI. V was cut by 2 bases and J by 0 bases, with 14 bases left in between. The CDR3 runs 17 residues. Sequenced by immunoSEQ multiplex PCR; TCRdb stores in-frame clones only, minus some. Here the sample spans 250,000 to 300,000 clones, about 90% being singletons. J is TRBJ2-4 and V is TRBV18; D unresolved. The clonotype originates from a woman in her 30s with COVID-19, enrolled during active disease. Sequencing input: peripheral blood. CDR3 protein: CASSPSRSELAKNIQYF. CDR3 coding DNA: TGTGCCAGCTCACCATCCCGGAGCGAACTAGCCAAAAACATTCAGTACTTC.